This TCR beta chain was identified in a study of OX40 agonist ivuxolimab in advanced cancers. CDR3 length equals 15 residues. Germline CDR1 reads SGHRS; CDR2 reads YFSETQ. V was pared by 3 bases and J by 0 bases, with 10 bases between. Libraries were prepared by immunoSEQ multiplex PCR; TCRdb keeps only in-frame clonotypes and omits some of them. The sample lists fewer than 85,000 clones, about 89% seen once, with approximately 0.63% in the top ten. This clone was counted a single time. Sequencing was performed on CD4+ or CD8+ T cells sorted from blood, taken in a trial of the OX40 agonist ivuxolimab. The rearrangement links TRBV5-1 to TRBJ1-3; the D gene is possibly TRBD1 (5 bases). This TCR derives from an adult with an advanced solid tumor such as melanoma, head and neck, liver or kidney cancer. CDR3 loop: CASSSTGLSGNTIYF. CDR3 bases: TGCGCCAGCAGCTCTACAGGCCTCTCTGGAAACACCATATATTTT. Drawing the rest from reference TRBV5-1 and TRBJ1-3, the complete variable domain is KAGVTQTPRYLIKTRGQQVTLSCSPISGHRSVSWYQQTPGQGLQFLFEYFSETQRNKGNFPGRFSGRQFSNSRSEMNVSTLELGDSALYLCASSSTGLSGNTIYFGEGSWLTVV.